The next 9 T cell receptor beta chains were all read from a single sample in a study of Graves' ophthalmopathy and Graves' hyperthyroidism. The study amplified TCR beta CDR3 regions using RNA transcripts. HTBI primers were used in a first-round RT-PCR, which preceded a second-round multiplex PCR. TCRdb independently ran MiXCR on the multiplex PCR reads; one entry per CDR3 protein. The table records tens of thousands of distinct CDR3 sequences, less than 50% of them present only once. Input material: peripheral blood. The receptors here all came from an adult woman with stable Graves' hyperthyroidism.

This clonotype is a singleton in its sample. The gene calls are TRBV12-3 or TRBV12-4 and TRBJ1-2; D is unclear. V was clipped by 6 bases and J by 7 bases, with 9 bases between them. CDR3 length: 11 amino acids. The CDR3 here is CASSTGFGYTF. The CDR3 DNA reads TGTGCCAGCAGCACGGGGTTTGGCTACACCTTC.

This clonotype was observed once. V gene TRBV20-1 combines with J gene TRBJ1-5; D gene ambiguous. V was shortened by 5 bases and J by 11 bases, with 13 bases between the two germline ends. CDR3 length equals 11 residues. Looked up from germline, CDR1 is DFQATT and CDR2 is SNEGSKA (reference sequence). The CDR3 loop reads CSAVEGPAQHF. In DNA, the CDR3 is TGCAGTGCTGTTGAGGGCCCGGCCCAGCATTTT.

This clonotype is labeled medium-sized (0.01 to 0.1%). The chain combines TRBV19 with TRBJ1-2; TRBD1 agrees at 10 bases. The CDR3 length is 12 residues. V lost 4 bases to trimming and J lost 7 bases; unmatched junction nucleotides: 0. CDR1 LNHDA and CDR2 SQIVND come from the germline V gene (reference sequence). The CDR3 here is CASSRQGAGYTF. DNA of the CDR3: TGTGCCAGTAGTAGACAGGGGGCTGGCTACACCTTC.

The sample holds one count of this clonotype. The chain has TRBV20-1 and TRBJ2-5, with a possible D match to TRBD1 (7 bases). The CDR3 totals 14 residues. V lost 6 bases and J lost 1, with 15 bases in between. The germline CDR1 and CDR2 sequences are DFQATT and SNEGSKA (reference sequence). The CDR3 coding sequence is TGCAGTGCAAGGGGGGACAGAACCCAAGAGACCCAGTACTTC. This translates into CSARGDRTQETQYF.

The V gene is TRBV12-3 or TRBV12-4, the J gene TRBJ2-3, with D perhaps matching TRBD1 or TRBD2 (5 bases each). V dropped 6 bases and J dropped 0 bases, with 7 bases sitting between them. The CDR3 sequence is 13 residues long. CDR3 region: CASSRDSTDTQYF. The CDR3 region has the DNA TGTGCCAGCAGCAGGGACAGCACAGATACGCAGTATTTT.

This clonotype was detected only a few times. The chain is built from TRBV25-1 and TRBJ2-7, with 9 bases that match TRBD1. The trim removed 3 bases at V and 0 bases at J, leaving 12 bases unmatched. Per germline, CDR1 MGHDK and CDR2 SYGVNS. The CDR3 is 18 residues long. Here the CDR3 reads CASSEKPGQGWSSYEQYF. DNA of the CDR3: TGTGCCAGCAGTGAGAAACCGGGACAGGGATGGAGCTCCTACGAGCAGTACTTC.

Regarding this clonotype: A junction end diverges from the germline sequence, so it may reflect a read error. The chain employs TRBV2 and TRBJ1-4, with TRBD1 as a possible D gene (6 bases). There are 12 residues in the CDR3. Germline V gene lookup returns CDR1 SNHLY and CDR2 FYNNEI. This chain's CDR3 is CASGEGGEKLFF. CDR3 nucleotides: TGTGCCAGCGGTGAAGGGGGTGAAAAACTGTTTTTT.

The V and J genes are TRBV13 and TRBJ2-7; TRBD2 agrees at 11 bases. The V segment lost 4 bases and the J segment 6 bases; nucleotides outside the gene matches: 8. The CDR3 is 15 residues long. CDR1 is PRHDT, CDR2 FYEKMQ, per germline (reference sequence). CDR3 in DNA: TGTGCCAGCAGCTCAACTAGCGGGGGACCTCGCGAGCAGTACTTC. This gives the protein CASSSTSGGPREQYF.

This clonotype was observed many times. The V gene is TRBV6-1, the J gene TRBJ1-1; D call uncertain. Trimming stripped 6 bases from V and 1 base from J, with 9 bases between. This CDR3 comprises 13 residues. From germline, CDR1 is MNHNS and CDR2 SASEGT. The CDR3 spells CASSGVTNTEAFF. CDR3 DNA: TGTGCCAGCAGCGGCGTCACGAACACTGAAGCTTTCTTT.